This T cell receptor beta chain was identified in a study of blood T cells in healthy people across ages. The use of a sample-barcoded 5' primer and a J-beta primer mix characterized a second PCR of roughly 6 to 11 cycles. From the 5' RACE reads, TCRdb called clonotypes with MiXCR, one entry per CDR3 protein. The repertoire consists of some 710,000 distinct CDR3 sequences, with about 47% occurring once and the leading ten covering 15% to 20%. The germline CDR1 and CDR2 sequences are DFQATT and SNEGSKA (reference sequence). Trimming removed 6 bases at V and 0 bases at J, with 18 bases between. The CDR3 loop spans 16 amino acids. This clonotype was detected a few times.

The source is a man of 80 years or more in good health. Sequenced material: blood. V and J are TRBV20-1 and TRBJ2-1; tentative D call: TRBD1 (6 bases). This CDR3 is CSAQGSALSSYNEQFF. The CDR3 DNA follows: TGCAGTGCCCAGGGGTCCGCCCTAAGCTCCTACAATGAGCAGTTCTTC.